This T cell receptor beta chain is from a study of blood T cell repertoires in COVID-19. Study summary: Acute and convalescent COVID-19 specimens originated in the United States, Italy and Spain. Nucleic acid was either cDNA or gDNA, and it came from T cells, B-cell-depleted T cells, or PBMCs.

The CDR3 is 12 residues long. V was trimmed by 0 bases and J by 7 bases, leaving 7 bases between them. The germline CDR1 and CDR2 sequences are SGDLS and YYNGEE. In the authors' methods: Reference gene primer amplification gave nucleated cell count estimates. Some clones are missing from TCRdb's copy, which holds only in-frame ones; the method was immunoSEQ multiplex PCR. V and J calls and clone size come straight from that table; D and trimming were deduced from the DNA. The sample includes about 130,000 clones, approximately 86% of them seen just once. The chain uses TRBV9 and TRBJ1-2; D unresolved. The material sequenced was peripheral blood. The sequence came from a woman aged 45-60 years who had recovered from COVID-19. CDR3 nucleotides: TGTGCCAGCAGCGTAGGAAAGAGTGGCTACACCTTC. It encodes CASSVGKSGYTF.